The 5 T cell receptor beta chains in this list originate from one sample, sequenced in a study of blood T cell repertoires in COVID-19. The repertoire was sequenced with immunoSEQ multiplex PCR; TCRdb's copy has only in-frame clones and lacks some. The sample lists over 60,000 clones, about 91% occurring once. What was sequenced was peripheral blood. These TCRs come from a man older than 75 with acute or convalescent COVID-19.

The chain couples TRBV12-3 or TRBV12-4 to TRBJ1-2, with D possibly matching TRBD1 (6 bases). The CDR3 spans 12 residues. V gave up 7 bases and J gave up 8 bases, with 14 bases separating them. CDR3 residues: CASTTTGYGYTF. The CDR3 DNA reads as TGTGCCAGCACCACTACAGGGTACGGCTACACCTTC.

The chain couples TRBV19 to TRBJ1-3; D unresolved. Deletions cut 6 bases from V and 0 bases from J, with 9 bases between. Per the germline V gene, CDR1 is LNHDA and CDR2 is SQIVND (reference sequence). The CDR3 has 14 residues. Here the CDR3 reads CASRVHSSGNTIYF. CDR3 nucleotides: TGTGCCAGTAGGGTTCATAGCTCTGGAAACACCATATATTTT.

The V call is TRBV10-3, the J call TRBJ1-5; unclear D gene. The CDR3 extends over 13 amino acids. V lost 7 bases and J lost 0, with 7 bases in between. CDR1 and CDR2 (germline): ENHRY, SYGVKD. The CDR3 loop reads CAIKQNSNQPQHF. The CDR3 DNA follows: TGTGCCATCAAGCAAAATAGCAATCAGCCCCAGCATTTT.

The chain joins TRBV19 to TRBJ1-5; the D gene is possibly TRBD1 (5 bases). V was cut by 4 bases and J by 4 bases, with 8 bases left in between. This CDR3 has 13 residues. Germline V gene lookup returns CDR1 LNHDA and CDR2 SQIVND (reference sequence). The CDR3 sequence is CASSTQENQPQHF. The CDR3 DNA reads TGTGCCAGTAGTACACAGGAGAATCAGCCCCAGCATTTT.

This chain joins TRBV24-1 and TRBJ2-1, with D tentatively TRBD1 (6 bases). V was clipped by 4 bases and J by 5 bases, with 14 bases between them. Germline V lookup: CDR1 KGHDR, CDR2 SFDVKD. The CDR3 consists of 15 residues. In nucleotides, the CDR3 is TGTGCCACCAGTGACCCCGGGACAACCGACAATGAGCAGTTCTTC. It translates to CATSDPGTTDNEQFF.